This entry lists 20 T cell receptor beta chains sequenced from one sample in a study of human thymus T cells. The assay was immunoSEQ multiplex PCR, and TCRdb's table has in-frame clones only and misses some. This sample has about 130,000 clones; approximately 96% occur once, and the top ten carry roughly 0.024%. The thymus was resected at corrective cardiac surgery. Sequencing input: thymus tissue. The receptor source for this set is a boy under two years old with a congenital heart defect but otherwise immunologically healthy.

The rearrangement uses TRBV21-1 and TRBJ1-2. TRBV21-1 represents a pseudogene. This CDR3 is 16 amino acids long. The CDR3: CASSKERAGANYGYTF. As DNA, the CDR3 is TGTGCCAGCAGCAAAGAGAGGGCAGGAGCTAACTATGGCTACACCTTC.

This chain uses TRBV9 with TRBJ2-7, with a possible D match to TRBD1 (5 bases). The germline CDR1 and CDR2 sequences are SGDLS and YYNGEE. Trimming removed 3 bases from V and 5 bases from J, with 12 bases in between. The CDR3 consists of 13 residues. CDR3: CASSATTRDEQYF. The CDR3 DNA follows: TGTGCCAGCAGCGCCACCACCAGGGACGAGCAGTACTTC.

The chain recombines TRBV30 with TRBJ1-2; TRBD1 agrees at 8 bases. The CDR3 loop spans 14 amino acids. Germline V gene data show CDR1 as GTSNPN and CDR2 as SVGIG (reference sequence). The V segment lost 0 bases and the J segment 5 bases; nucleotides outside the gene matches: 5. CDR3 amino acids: CAWSVKDRAYGYTF. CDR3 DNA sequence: TGTGCCTGGAGTGTAAAGGACAGGGCGTATGGCTACACCTTC. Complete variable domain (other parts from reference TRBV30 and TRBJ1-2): SQTIHQWPATLVQPVGSPLSLECTVEGTSNPNLYWYRQAAGRGLQLLFYSVGIGQISSEVPQNLSASRPQDRQFILSSKKLLLSDSGFYLCAWSVKDRAYGYTFGSGTRLTVV.

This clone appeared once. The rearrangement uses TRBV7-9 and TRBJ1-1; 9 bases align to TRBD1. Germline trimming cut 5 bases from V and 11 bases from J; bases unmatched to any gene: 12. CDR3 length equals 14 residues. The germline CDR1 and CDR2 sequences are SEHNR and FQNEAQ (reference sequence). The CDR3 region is CASSAGQGSRVAFF. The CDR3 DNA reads TGTGCCAGCAGCGCGGGACAGGGATCTAGAGTGGCTTTCTTT.

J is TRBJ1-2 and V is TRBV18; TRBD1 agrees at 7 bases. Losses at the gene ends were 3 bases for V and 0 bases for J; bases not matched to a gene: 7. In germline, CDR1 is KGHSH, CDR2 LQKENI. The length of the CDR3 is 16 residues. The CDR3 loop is CASSPLGQGANYGYTF. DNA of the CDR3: TGTGCCAGCTCACCCTTGGGGCAGGGGGCTAACTATGGCTACACCTTC.

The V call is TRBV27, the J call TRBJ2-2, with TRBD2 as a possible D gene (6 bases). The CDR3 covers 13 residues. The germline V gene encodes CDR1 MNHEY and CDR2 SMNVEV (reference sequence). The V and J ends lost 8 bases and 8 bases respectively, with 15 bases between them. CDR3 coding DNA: TGTGCCAGCCACACGGGAGAGGTGGGGGAGCTGTTTTTT. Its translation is CASHTGEVGELFF.

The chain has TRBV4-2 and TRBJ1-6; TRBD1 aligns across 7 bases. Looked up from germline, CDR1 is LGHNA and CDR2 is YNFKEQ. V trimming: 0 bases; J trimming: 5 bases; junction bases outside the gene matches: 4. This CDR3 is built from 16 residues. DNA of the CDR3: TGTGCCAGCAGCCAAGACCCGACAGGGAATAATTCACCCCTCCACTTT. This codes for CASSQDPTGNNSPLHF.

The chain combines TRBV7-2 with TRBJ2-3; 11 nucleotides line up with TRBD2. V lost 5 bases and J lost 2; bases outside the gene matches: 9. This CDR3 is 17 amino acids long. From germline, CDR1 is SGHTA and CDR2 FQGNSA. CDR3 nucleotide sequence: TGTGCCAGCAGCCCGAGGACTAGCGGGTATGTCACAGATACGCAGTATTTT. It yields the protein CASSPRTSGYVTDTQYF. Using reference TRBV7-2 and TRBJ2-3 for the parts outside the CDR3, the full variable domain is GAGVSQSPSNKVTEKGKDVELRCDPISGHTALYWYRQSLGQGLEFLIYFQGNSAPDKSGLPSDRFSAERTGGSVSTLTIQRTQQEDSAVYLCASSPRTSGYVTDTQYFGPGTRLTVL.

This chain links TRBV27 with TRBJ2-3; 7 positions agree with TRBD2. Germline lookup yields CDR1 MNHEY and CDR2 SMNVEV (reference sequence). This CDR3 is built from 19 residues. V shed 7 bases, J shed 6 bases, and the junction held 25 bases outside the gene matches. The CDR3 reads CASTSKALADSPHPDTQYF. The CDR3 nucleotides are TGTGCCAGCACTTCAAAAGCGCTAGCGGACTCCCCTCACCCGGATACGCAGTATTTT.

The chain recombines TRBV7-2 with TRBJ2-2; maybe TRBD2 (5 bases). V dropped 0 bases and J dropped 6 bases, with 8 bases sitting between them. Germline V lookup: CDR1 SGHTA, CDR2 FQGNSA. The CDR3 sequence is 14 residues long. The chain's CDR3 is CASSLAPRAGELFF. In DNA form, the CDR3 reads TGTGCCAGCAGCTTAGCCCCGCGGGCCGGGGAGCTGTTTTTT.

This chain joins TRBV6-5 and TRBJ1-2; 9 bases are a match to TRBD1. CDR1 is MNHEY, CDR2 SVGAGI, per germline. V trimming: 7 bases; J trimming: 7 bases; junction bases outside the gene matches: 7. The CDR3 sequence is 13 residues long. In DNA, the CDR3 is TGTGCCAGCACTAGGGACAGGGCATGTGGCTACACCTTC. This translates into CASTRDRACGYTF.

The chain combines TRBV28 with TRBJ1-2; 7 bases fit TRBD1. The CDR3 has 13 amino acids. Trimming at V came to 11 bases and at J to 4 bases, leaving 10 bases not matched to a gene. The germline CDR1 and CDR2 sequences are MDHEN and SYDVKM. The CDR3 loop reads CAGRDSLSYGYTF. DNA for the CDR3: TGTGCCGGGAGGGACAGCCTGTCCTATGGCTACACCTTC.

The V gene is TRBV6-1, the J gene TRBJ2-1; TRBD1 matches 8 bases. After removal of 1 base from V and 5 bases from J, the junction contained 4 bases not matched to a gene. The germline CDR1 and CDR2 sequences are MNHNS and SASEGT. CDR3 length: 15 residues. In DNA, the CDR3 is TGTGCCAGCAGTGAAGGGACAGGGCCACACAATGAGCAGTTCTTC. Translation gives CASSEGTGPHNEQFF.

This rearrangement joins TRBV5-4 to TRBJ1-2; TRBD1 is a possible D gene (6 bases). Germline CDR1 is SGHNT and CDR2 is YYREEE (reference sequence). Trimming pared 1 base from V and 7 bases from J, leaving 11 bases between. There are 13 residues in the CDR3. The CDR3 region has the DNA TGTGCCAGCAGCTTGTACAGGGCTCCTGGCTACACCTTC. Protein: CASSLYRAPGYTF.

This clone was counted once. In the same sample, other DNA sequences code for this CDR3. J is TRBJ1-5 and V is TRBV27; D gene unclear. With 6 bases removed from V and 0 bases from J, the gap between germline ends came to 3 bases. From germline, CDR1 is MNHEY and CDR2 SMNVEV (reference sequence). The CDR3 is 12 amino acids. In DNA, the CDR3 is TGTGCCAGCAGGGGTAGCAATCAGCCCCAGCATTTT. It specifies CASRGSNQPQHF.

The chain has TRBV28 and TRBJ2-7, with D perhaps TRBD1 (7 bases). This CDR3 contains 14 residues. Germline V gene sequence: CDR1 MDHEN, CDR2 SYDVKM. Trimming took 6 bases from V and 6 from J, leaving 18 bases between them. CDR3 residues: CASSPYLRGVEQYF. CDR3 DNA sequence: TGTGCCAGCAGCCCTTATCTCAGGGGGGTCGAGCAGTACTTC.

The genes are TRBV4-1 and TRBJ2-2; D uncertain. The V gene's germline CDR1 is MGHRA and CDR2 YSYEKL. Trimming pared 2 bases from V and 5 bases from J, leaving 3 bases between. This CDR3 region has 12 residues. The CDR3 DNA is TGCGCCAGCAGCCAAAAGACCGGGGAGCTGTTTTTT. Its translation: CASSQKTGELFF.

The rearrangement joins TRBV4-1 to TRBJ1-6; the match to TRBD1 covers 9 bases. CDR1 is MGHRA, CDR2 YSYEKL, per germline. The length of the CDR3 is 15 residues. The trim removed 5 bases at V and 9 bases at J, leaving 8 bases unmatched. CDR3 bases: TGCGCCAGCAGCAACCAACAGGGGGCGGGTTCACCCCTCCACTTT. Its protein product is CASSNQQGAGSPLHF.

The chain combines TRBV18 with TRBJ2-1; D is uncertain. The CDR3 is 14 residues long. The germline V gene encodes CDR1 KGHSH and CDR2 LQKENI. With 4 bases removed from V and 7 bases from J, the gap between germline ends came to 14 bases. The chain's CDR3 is CASSLGFRDNEQFF. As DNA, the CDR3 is TGTGCCAGCTCACTAGGGTTCAGAGATAATGAGCAGTTCTTC. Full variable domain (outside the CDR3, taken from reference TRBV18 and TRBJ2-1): NAGVMQNPRHLVRRRGQEARLRCSPMKGHSHVYWYRQLPEEGLKFMVYLQKENIIDESGMPKERFSAEFPKEGPSILRIQQVVRGDSAAYFCASSLGFRDNEQFFGPGTRLTVL.

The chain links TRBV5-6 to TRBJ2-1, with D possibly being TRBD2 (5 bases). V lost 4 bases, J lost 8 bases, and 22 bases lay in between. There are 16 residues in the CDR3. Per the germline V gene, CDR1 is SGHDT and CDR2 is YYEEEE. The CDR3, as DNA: TGTGCCAGCAGCGCCCGGGGTTTCGGGTTTTTTTATGAGCAGTTCTTC. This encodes CASSARGFGFFYEQFF. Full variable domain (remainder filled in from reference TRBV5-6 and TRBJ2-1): DAGVTQSPTHLIKTRGQQVTLRCSPKSGHDTVSWYQQALGQGPQFIFQYYEEEERQRGNFPDRFSGHQFPNYSSELNVNALLLGDSALYLCASSARGFGFFYEQFFGPGTRLTVL.